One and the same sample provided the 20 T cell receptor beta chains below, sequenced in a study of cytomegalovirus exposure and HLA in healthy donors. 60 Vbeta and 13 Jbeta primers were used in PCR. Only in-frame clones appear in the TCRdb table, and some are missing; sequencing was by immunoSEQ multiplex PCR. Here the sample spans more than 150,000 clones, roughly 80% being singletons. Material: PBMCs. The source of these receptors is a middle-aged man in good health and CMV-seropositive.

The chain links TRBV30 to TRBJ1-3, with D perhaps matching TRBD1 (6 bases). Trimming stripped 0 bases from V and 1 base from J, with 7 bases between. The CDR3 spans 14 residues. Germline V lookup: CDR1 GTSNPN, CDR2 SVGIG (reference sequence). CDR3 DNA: TGTGCCTGGAGTGTCACAGGGTCTGGAAACACCATATATTTT. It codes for CAWSVTGSGNTIYF.

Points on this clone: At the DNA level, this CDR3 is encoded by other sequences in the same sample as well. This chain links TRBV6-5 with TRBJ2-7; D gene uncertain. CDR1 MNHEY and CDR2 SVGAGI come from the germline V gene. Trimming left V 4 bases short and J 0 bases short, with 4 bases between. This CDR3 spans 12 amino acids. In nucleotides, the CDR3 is TGTGCCAGCAGTTCTGTCTCCTACGAGCAGTACTTC. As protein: CASSSVSYEQYF.

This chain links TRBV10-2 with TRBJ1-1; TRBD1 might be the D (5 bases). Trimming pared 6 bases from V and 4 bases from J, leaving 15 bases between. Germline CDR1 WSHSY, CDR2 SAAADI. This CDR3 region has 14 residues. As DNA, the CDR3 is TGCGCCAGCAGCCCCGAGGTTAGGGGCACTGAAGCTTTCTTT. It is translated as CASSPEVRGTEAFF.

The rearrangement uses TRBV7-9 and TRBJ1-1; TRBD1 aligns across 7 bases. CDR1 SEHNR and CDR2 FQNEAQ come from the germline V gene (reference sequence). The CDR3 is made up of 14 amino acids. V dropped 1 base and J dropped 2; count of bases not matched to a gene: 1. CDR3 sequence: CASSLEGANTEAFF. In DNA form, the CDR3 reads TGTGCCAGCAGCTTAGAGGGGGCAAACACTGAAGCTTTCTTT.

The CDR3 is CASSFGRLSTDTQYF. In DNA form, the CDR3 reads TGTGCCAGCAGCTTCGGCAGACTCAGCACAGATACGCAGTATTTT. This sequence joins TRBV11-1 and TRBJ2-3; no clear D gene. CDR3 length equals 15 residues. The germline V gene encodes CDR1 SGHAT and CDR2 FQDESV (reference sequence). Trimming pared 3 bases from V and 0 bases from J, leaving 10 bases between.

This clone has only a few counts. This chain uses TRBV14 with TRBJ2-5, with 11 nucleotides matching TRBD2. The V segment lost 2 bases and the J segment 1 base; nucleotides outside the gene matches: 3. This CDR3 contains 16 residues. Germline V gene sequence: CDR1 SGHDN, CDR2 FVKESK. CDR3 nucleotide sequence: TGTGCCAGCAGCCAACAACTAGCGGGGGCCCAAGAGACCCAGTACTTC. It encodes CASSQQLAGAQETQYF.

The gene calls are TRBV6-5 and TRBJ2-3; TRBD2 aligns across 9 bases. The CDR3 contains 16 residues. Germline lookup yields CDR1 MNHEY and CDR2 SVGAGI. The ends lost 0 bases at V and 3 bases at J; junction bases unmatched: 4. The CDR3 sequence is CASSYSGGGATDTQYF. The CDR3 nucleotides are TGTGCCAGCAGTTACTCGGGCGGGGGGGCGACAGATACGCAGTATTTT.

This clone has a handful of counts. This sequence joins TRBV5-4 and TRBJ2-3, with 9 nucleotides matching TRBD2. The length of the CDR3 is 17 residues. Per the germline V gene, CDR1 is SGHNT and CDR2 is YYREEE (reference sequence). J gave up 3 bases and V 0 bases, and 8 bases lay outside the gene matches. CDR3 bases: TGTGCCAGCAGCTTGGATGGGGCGGGGGGGCTTACAGATACGCAGTATTTT. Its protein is CASSLDGAGGLTDTQYF.

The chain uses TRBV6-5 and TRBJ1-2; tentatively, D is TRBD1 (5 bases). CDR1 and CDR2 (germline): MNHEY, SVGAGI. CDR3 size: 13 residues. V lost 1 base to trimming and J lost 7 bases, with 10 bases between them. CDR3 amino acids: CASSYYQGSGYTF. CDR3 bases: TGTGCCAGCAGTTACTACCAGGGTTCTGGCTACACCTTC.

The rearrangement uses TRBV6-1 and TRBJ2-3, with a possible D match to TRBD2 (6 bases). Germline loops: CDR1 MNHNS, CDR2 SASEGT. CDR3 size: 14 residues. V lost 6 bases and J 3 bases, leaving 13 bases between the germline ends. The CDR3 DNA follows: TGTGCCAGCAGGTACGGGGGTAGTACAGATACGCAGTATTTT. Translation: CASRYGGSTDTQYF.

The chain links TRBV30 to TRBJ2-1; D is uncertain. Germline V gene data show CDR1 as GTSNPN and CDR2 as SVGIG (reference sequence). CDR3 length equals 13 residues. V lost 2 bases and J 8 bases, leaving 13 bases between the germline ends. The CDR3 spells CAWSPTLGDEQFF. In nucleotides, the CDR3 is TGTGCCTGGAGTCCCACGCTAGGTGATGAGCAGTTCTTC.

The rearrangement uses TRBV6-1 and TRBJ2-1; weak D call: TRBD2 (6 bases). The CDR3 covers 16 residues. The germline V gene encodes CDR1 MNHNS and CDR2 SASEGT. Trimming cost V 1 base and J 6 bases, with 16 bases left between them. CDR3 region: CASSEEPGLPVNEQFF. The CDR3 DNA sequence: TGTGCCAGCAGTGAAGAGCCGGGACTCCCTGTCAATGAGCAGTTCTTC.

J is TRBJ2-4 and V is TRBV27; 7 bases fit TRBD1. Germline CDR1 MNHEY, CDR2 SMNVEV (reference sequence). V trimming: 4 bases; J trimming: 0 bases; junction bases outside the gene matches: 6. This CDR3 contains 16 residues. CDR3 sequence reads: CASSSRQGSAKNIQYF. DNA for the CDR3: TGTGCCAGCAGTTCGCGACAGGGCTCAGCCAAAAACATTCAGTACTTC.

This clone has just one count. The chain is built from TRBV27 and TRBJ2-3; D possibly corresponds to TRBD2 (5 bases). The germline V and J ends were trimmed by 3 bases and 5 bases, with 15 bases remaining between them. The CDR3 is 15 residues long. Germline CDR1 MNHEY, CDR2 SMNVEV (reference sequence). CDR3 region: CASSFGGSARDTQYF. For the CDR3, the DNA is TGTGCCAGCAGTTTCGGCGGGTCCGCTCGAGATACGCAGTATTTT.

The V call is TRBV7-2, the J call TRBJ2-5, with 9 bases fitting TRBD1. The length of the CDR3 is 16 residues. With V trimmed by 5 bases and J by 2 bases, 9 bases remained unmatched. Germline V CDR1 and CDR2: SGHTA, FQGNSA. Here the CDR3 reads CASSKNRGPPQETQYF. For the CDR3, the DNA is TGTGCCAGCAGCAAAAACAGGGGGCCCCCACAAGAGACCCAGTACTTC.

The CDR3, as DNA: TGTGCCAGTCAACAGGTTAGCTATGGCTACACCTTC. Protein: CASQQVSYGYTF. This chain joins TRBV19 and TRBJ1-2; TRBD1 is a possible D gene (5 bases). This CDR3 has 12 amino acids. CDR1 is LNHDA, CDR2 SQIVND, per germline (reference sequence). Trimming removed 8 bases from V and 4 bases from J, with 11 bases in between.

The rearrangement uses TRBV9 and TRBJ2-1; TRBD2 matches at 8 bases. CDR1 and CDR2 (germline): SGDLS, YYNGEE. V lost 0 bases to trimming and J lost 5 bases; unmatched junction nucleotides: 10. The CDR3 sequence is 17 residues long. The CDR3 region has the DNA TGTGCCAGCAGCGTAGCCGGGGGGGCCTGGTCTAACAATGAGCAGTTCTTC. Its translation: CASSVAGGAWSNNEQFF.

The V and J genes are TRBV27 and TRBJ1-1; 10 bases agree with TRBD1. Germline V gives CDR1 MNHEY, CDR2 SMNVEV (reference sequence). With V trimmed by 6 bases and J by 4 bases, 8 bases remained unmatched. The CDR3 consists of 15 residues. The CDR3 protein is CASRDRQGAITEAFF. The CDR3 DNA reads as TGTGCCAGCAGGGACAGACAGGGGGCTATCACTGAAGCTTTCTTT.

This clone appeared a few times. CDR3 nucleotides: TGTGCCAGCAGTGCTAGCGGGGAGGAGGAGCAGTACTTC. It specifies CASSASGEEEQYF. V and J are TRBV2 and TRBJ2-7, with 9 bases that match TRBD2. Germline CDR1 and CDR2: SNHLY and FYNNEI. The ends lost 4 bases at V and 7 bases at J; junction bases unmatched: 5. The CDR3 is 13 amino acids.

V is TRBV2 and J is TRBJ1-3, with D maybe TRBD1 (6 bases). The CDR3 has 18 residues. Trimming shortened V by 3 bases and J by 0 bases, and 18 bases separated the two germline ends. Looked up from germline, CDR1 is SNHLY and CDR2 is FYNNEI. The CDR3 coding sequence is TGTGCCAGCAGTGACGCTAGGACAGCCTTAAGCTCTGGAAACACCATATATTTT. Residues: CASSDARTALSSGNTIYF.